Below, 29 T cell receptor beta chains from the same sample are listed, as sequenced in a study of early T cells in non-severe SARS-CoV-2 infection. TCRdb reprocessed the 5' RACE reads with MiXCR, giving one entry per CDR3 protein. The data show over 20,000 distinct CDR3 sequences, approximately 4.3% seen once. The sequenced material came from whole blood. The receptor set was obtained from an adult who was a healthcare worker with PCR-confirmed SARS-CoV-2 infection or an uninfected control (not recorded which).

This clonotype was picked up many times. In nucleotides, the CDR3 is TGTGCCATCAACGGACAGGGGACCCTCGACGAGCAGTACTTC. It is translated as CAINGQGTLDEQYF. The genes are TRBV10-3 and TRBJ2-7, with 9 bases matching TRBD1. Germline V lookup: CDR1 ENHRY, CDR2 SYGVKD. V lost 7 bases and J lost 5; bases outside the gene matches: 9. The CDR3 sequence is 14 residues long.

Ten or more counts support this clonotype. The chain recombines TRBV14 with TRBJ1-2; D call uncertain. CDR1 SGHDN and CDR2 FVKESK come from the germline V gene. The CDR3 is 10 amino acids. The V and J ends lost 4 bases and 7 bases respectively, with 4 bases between them. The CDR3 protein is CASSPTGYTF. The DNA for the CDR3 is TGTGCCAGCAGCCCCACTGGCTACACCTTC.

The table lists this clonotype with a few counts. This chain links TRBV6-5 with TRBJ1-1, with D maybe TRBD1 (6 bases). CDR3 length equals 15 residues. Germline CDR1 MNHEY, CDR2 SVGAGI. V lost 0 bases and J 1 base, leaving 9 bases between the germline ends. Written as DNA, the CDR3 is TGTGCCAGCAGTTACTCATGGACAGCGAACACTGAAGCTTTCTTT. Its translation: CASSYSWTANTEAFF.

This clonotype was counted at least ten times. V gene TRBV6-6 combines with J gene TRBJ2-7, with 8 bases matching TRBD1. The CDR3 has 17 residues. CDR1 is MNHNY, CDR2 SVGAGI, per germline (reference sequence). Unmatched junction bases numbered 10, after V lost 0 bases and J lost 3 bases. The DNA of the CDR3 is TGTGCCAGCAGTTACTCGTACGGGACAGGAGGCCTCTACGAGCAGTACTTC. The encoded protein is CASSYSYGTGGLYEQYF.

The chain employs TRBV23-1 and TRBJ1-6, with D tentatively TRBD1 (5 bases). TRBV23-1 is reported as an ORF; its role is uncertain. This CDR3 is 15 amino acids long. V was shortened by 10 bases and J by 5 bases, with 18 bases between the two germline ends. As DNA, the CDR3 is TGCGCCATGAGACAGTATAGCTATAATAATTCACCCCTCCACTTT. Its translation is CAMRQYSYNNSPLHF.

By share, this clonotype ranks as medium-sized (0.01 to 0.1%). CDR3 protein: CASSWGLAGPSSYNEQFF. The DNA for the CDR3 is TGTGCCAGCAGTTGGGGACTAGCGGGGCCAAGCTCCTACAATGAGCAGTTCTTC. The J gene is TRBJ2-1, the V gene TRBV6-2 or TRBV6-3; 13 bases map to TRBD2. CDR1 and CDR2 from the germline V gene are MNHEY and SVGEGT. This CDR3 region has 18 residues. V shed 4 bases, J shed 0 bases, and the junction held 6 bases outside the gene matches.

The rearrangement uses TRBV9 and TRBJ2-5; the D is unclear. The V end lost 0 bases, the J end lost 5 bases, and 14 bases lay between the germline ends. CDR1 is SGDLS, CDR2 YYNGEE, per germline. CDR3 size: 15 residues. Here the CDR3 DNA reads TGTGCCAGCAGCGTAGTAGGTACCGTTGGGGAGACCCAGTACTTC. It specifies CASSVVGTVGETQYF.

The rearrangement uses TRBV11-2 and TRBJ2-5, with a possible D match to TRBD2 (5 bases). The CDR3 is 15 amino acids. Germline V gene data show CDR1 as SGHAT and CDR2 as FQNNGV. V dropped 3 bases and J dropped 5 bases, with 16 bases sitting between them. The CDR3 sequence: CASSFRLQPGETQYF. In DNA form, the CDR3 reads TGTGCCAGCAGCTTTAGGCTTCAACCGGGGGAGACCCAGTACTTC.

In this sample, this clonotype is medium-sized. This chain uses TRBV7-3 with TRBJ2-1, with 8 positions matching TRBD2. The V gene end was trimmed by 5 bases and the J gene end by 0 bases; junction bases not matched to a gene: 3. The germline gives CDR1 SGHTA, CDR2 FQGTGA. This CDR3 region has 15 residues. CDR3 loop: CASSIGTSSYNEQFF. CDR3 nucleotides: TGTGCCAGCAGCATCGGGACTAGCTCCTACAATGAGCAGTTCTTC. Drawing the rest from reference TRBV7-3 and TRBJ2-1, the complete variable domain is GAGVSQTPSNKVTEKGKYVELRCDPISGHTALYWYRQSLGQGPEFLIYFQGTGAADDSGLPNDRFFAVRPEGSVSTLKIQRTERGDSAVYLCASSIGTSSYNEQFFGPGTRLTVL.

This clonotype has a handful of counts. The rearrangement joins TRBV7-2 to TRBJ2-4, with 7 bases fitting TRBD1. V shed 2 bases and J 2 bases; nucleotides not matched to a gene: 3. The CDR3 is made up of 15 amino acids. The germline V gene encodes CDR1 SGHTA and CDR2 FQGNSA. For the CDR3, the DNA is TGTGCCAGCAGCTTAAGACAGGGACCCAAAAACATTCAGTACTTC. It specifies CASSLRQGPKNIQYF. Variable domain in full (rest from reference TRBV7-2 and TRBJ2-4): GAGVSQSPSNKVTEKGKDVELRCDPISGHTALYWYRQSLGQGLEFLIYFQGNSAPDKSGLPSDRFSAERTGGSVSTLTIQRTQQEDSAVYLCASSLRQGPKNIQYFGAGTRLSVL.

This clonotype has a count of ten or more. This chain joins TRBV11-2 and TRBJ2-5, with D hard to call. The germline V gene has CDR1 SGHAT and CDR2 FQNNGV. This CDR3 has 13 amino acids. The V gene lost 1 base and the J gene lost 5 bases, with 8 bases spanning the gap. The CDR3, as DNA: TGTGCCAGCAGCTTAGGTTTCTGGGAGACCCAGTACTTC. It specifies CASSLGFWETQYF.

This clonotype was recorded at least ten times. The J gene is TRBJ1-2, the V gene TRBV30, with D uncertain. Germline lookup yields CDR1 GTSNPN and CDR2 SVGIG (reference sequence). The CDR3 contains 13 residues. The V gene lost 2 bases and the J gene lost 2 bases, with 9 bases spanning the gap. CDR3 sequence: CAWSSGPNYGYTF. The CDR3 region has the DNA TGTGCCTGGAGTTCCGGACCGAACTATGGCTACACCTTC.

The table lists this clonotype with many counts. V and J are TRBV12-3 or TRBV12-4 and TRBJ1-1; tentatively, D is TRBD1 (6 bases). This CDR3 is built from 12 residues. Trimming left V 6 bases short and J 4 bases short, with 9 bases between. The CDR3 nucleotides read TGTGCCAGCAGCACAGGGCTCACTGAAGCTTTCTTT. It is translated as CASSTGLTEAFF.

The sample holds many counts of this clonotype. The chain couples TRBV30 to TRBJ1-2; D not certain. This CDR3 region has 13 residues. Germline CDR1 GTSNPN, CDR2 SVGIG (reference sequence). Trimming cost V 3 bases and J 0 bases, with 8 bases left between them. The CDR3 is CAWRQDSNYGYTF. As DNA, the CDR3 is TGTGCCTGGAGACAAGACTCTAACTATGGCTACACCTTC.

By frequency in the sample, this clonotype is medium-sized (0.01 to 0.1%). The chain couples TRBV6-1 to TRBJ1-1; 7 nucleotides align to TRBD1. Germline CDR1 is MNHNS and CDR2 is SASEGT. Germline trimming cut 5 bases from V and 2 bases from J; bases unmatched to any gene: 11. The CDR3 is 16 amino acids. CDR3 protein: CASSKDRAPVNTEAFF. In nucleotides, the CDR3 is TGTGCCAGCAGTAAAGACAGGGCCCCGGTTAACACTGAAGCTTTCTTT.

This clonotype was detected ten times or more. This chain joins TRBV2 and TRBJ2-2, with D tentatively TRBD1 or TRBD2 (5 bases each). This CDR3 is built from 12 residues. Germline CDR1 reads SNHLY; CDR2 reads FYNNEI. Trimming took off 6 bases at V and 3 bases at J, with 5 bases between the two ends. The CDR3 nucleotides read TGTGCCAGCAGGGGGGACACCGGGGAGCTGTTTTTT. Its protein is CASRGDTGELFF.

The chain couples TRBV7-9 to TRBJ1-4; 9 bases are a match to TRBD1. Germline-derived CDR1 and CDR2 are SEHNR and FQNEAQ (reference sequence). The ends lost 6 bases at V and 8 bases at J; junction bases unmatched: 7. The CDR3 runs to 14 residues. This CDR3 reads CASSSGTGTEKLFF. Here the CDR3 DNA reads TGTGCCAGCAGTTCGGGGACAGGGACCGAAAAACTGTTTTTT. The whole variable domain, filled in from reference TRBV7-9 and TRBJ1-4, reads DTGVSQNPRHKITKRGQNVTFRCDPISEHNRLYWYRQTLGQGPEFLTYFQNEAQLEKSRLLSDRFSAERPKGSFSTLEIQRTEQGDSAMYLCASSSGTGTEKLFFGSGTQLSVL.

Ten or more counts support this clonotype. V gene TRBV4-2 combines with J gene TRBJ2-5; TRBD2 matches 7 bases. Germline V gives CDR1 LGHNA, CDR2 YNFKEQ. The CDR3 extends over 16 amino acids. Trimming removed 5 bases from V and 4 bases from J; junction bases left unmatched: 13. DNA for the CDR3: TGTGCCAGCAGCGGCGGACAACTAGCGAACCTAGAGACCCAGTACTTC. It codes for CASSGGQLANLETQYF.

Details on this clonotype: A much larger clone sits a single nucleotide away, making a read error possible. The chain carries TRBV7-2 and TRBJ1-2, with 8 bases aligning to TRBD1. This CDR3 contains 14 residues. Per germline, CDR1 SGHTA and CDR2 FQGNSA. J gave up 2 bases and V 1 base, and 0 bases lay outside the gene matches. Here the CDR3 reads CASSLGQGNYGYTF. The CDR3 DNA reads TGTGCCAGCAGCTTAGGACAGGGGAACTATGGCTACACCTTC.

This clonotype was counted only a few times. This chain joins TRBV5-4 and TRBJ1-1; 10 bases agree with TRBD1. Per germline, CDR1 SGHNT and CDR2 YYREEE (reference sequence). The CDR3 is 15 residues long. The ends lost 3 bases at V and 0 bases at J; junction bases unmatched: 2. In DNA form, the CDR3 reads TGTGCCAGCAGCTGGACAGGGGGTTTGAACACTGAAGCTTTCTTT. The encoded protein is CASSWTGGLNTEAFF. Full variable domain (rest looked up from reference TRBV5-4 and TRBJ1-1): ETGVTQSPTHLIKTRGQQVTLRCSSQSGHNTVSWYQQALGQGPQFIFQYYREEENGRGNFPPRFSGLQFPNYSSELNVNALELDDSALYLCASSWTGGLNTEAFFGQGTRLTVV.

This clonotype occurred many times. The chain couples TRBV18 to TRBJ2-7, with a weak D call TRBD2 (5 bases). V shed 3 bases and J shed 4 bases, with 7 bases lying between them. The CDR3 is 12 residues long. Germline CDR1 is KGHSH and CDR2 is LQKENI. CDR3 protein: CASSPEGYEQYF. DNA for the CDR3: TGTGCCAGCTCACCTGAGGGATACGAGCAGTACTTC.

This clonotype was counted at least ten times. The V call is TRBV15, the J call TRBJ1-2; no firm D call. The CDR3 extends over 16 amino acids. Germline lookup yields CDR1 LNHNV and CDR2 YYDKDF (reference sequence). Trimming shortened V by 1 base and J by 0 bases, and 12 bases separated the two germline ends. CDR3 in amino acids: CATSRGSGSANYGYTF. The CDR3 nucleotides read TGTGCCACCAGCAGAGGGTCAGGCTCGGCTAACTATGGCTACACCTTC. Together with reference TRBV15 and TRBJ1-2, the CDR3 gives the full variable domain: DAMVIQNPRYQVTQFGKPVTLSCSQTLNHNVMYWYQQKSSQAPKLLFHYYDKDFNNEADTPDNFQSRRPNTSFCFLDIRSPGLGDTAMYLCATSRGSGSANYGYTFGSGTRLTVV.

The J gene is TRBJ2-3, the V gene TRBV30; maybe TRBD2 (6 bases). CDR3 size: 17 residues. CDR1 and CDR2 (germline): GTSNPN, SVGIG (reference sequence). With 3 bases removed from V and 2 bases from J, the gap between germline ends came to 21 bases. The CDR3 DNA reads TGTGCCTGGAGGGACCCCGGGACTGGGGACGTCACAGATACGCAGTATTTT. Translation gives CAWRDPGTGDVTDTQYF. The variable domain in full, with the rest retrieved from reference TRBV30 and TRBJ2-3, is SQTIHQWPATLVQPVGSPLSLECTVEGTSNPNLYWYRQAAGRGLQLLFYSVGIGQISSEVPQNLSASRPQDRQFILSSKKLLLSDSGFYLCAWRDPGTGDVTDTQYFGPGTRLTVL.

This clonotype was seen at least ten times. The chain recombines TRBV6-2 or TRBV6-3 with TRBJ1-5; 8 positions agree with TRBD1. Germline V gene data show CDR1 as MNHEY and CDR2 as SVGEGT. The CDR3 has 15 residues. V was clipped by 2 bases and J by 4 bases; unmatched bases: 4. The CDR3 region has the DNA TGTGCCAGCAGTTACCCCGGGACAGGTAATCAGCCCCAGCATTTT. This translates into CASSYPGTGNQPQHF.

Concerning this clonotype itself: A read error may produce the germline difference seen at one junction end. The chain joins TRBV18 to TRBJ1-4; D might be TRBD1 (5 bases). In germline, CDR1 is KGHSH, CDR2 LQKENI. This CDR3 has 14 amino acids. The CDR3 DNA sequence: TGTGCCAGCTCACCAGACAGAACTTATGAAAAACTGTTTTTT. This translates into CASSPDRTYEKLFF.

This clonotype appeared a few times. The rearrangement links TRBV6-1 to TRBJ1-5; perhaps TRBD1 as D (6 bases). The CDR3 has 14 residues. CDR1 is MNHNS and CDR2 is SASEGT in the germline V gene. The ends were cut back, 2 bases at V and 9 bases at J, with 14 bases in the middle. The chain's CDR3 is CASSESQGWGPQHF. Written as DNA, the CDR3 is TGTGCCAGCAGTGAAAGTCAGGGGTGGGGGCCCCAGCATTTT.

This clonotype was detected many times. This chain links TRBV29-1 with TRBJ1-1; TRBD1 is a possible D gene (6 bases). Trimming pared 7 bases from V and 0 bases from J, leaving 12 bases between. This CDR3 is 13 amino acids long. Germline CDR1 is SQVTM and CDR2 is ANQGSEA. CDR3 loop: CSARTGLNTEAFF. The CDR3 bases are TGCAGCGCTCGAACAGGGCTGAACACTGAAGCTTTCTTT.

This clonotype occurred many times. The chain carries TRBV9 and TRBJ1-2; D uncertain. Germline CDR1 and CDR2: SGDLS and YYNGEE. The V end was cut by 3 bases, the J end by 8 bases, with 14 bases between. The CDR3 covers 13 residues. CDR3 in amino acids: CASSATILHGYTF. Here the CDR3 DNA reads TGTGCCAGCAGCGCGACAATTCTTCACGGCTACACCTTC.

A note on this clonotype: Compared with germline, one end of the junction differs, possibly owing to a read error. The chain has TRBV7-2 and TRBJ2-1; D is ambiguous. This CDR3 has 15 residues. Germline loops: CDR1 SGHTA, CDR2 FQGNSA. This CDR3 reads CVSSLAAPLYNEQFF. Here the CDR3 DNA reads TGTGTCAGCAGCTTAGCCGCCCCCCTCTACAATGAGCAGTTCTTC.